This T cell receptor beta chain was retrieved from a study of cytomegalovirus exposure and HLA in healthy donors. Study conclusions and caveats: Analysis performed later found 15,000 or so TCR beta sequences associated with HLA alleles at 0.05 false discovery rate. What TCR beta sequences reportedly achieved was accurate prediction of HLA-A and HLA-B alleles in most subjects. Earlier results showed most TCR beta V segments being productive about 90% or about 30% of the time.

Amplification used 60 Vbeta primers and 13 Jbeta primers. TCRdb keeps only in-frame clones here, not all; method: immunoSEQ multiplex PCR. Among 100,000 to 150,000 clones listed, more than 65% were seen once. As concerns this clone: Its antigen is not known.

CDR1 is LGHNT and CDR2 is FRNRAP in the germline V gene. The CDR3 is 17 residues long. The V end was cut by 6 bases, the J end by 2 bases, with 22 bases between. The V gene is TRBV12-5, the J gene TRBJ1-2, with D tentatively TRBD1 (5 bases). What was sequenced was PBMCs. The origin of this receptor is a man in his late teens or twenties in good health and CMV-seronegative. CDR3 coding DNA: TGTGCTAGTGGCCATACCCCGGGACTCAACCTGAACTATGGCTACACCTTC. This translates into CASGHTPGLNLNYGYTF. The variable domain in full, with the rest retrieved from reference TRBV12-5 and TRBJ1-2, is DARVTQTPRHKVTEMGQEVTMRCQPILGHNTVFWYRQTMMQGLELLAYFRNRAPLDDSGMPKDRFSAEMPDATLATLKIQPSEPRDSAVYFCASGHTPGLNLNYGYTFGSGTRLTVV.